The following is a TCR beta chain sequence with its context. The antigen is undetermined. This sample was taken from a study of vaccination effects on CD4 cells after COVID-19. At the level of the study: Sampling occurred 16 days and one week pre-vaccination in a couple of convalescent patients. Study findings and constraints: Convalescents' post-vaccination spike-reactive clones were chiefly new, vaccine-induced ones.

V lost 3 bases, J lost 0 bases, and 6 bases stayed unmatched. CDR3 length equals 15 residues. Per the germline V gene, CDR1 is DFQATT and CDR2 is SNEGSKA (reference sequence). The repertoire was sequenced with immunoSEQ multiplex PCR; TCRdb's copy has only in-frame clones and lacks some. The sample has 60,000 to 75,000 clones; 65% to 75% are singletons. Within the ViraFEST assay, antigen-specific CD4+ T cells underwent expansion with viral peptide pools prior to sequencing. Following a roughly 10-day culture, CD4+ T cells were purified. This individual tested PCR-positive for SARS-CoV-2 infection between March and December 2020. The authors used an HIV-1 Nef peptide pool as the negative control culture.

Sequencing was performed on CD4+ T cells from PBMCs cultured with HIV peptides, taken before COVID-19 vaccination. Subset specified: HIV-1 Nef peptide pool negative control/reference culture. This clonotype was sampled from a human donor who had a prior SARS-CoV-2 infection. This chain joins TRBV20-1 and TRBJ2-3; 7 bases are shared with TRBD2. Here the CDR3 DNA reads TGCAGTGCTAGTTATGGGCGGGGGAGCACAGATACGCAGTATTTT. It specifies CSASYGRGSTDTQYF.